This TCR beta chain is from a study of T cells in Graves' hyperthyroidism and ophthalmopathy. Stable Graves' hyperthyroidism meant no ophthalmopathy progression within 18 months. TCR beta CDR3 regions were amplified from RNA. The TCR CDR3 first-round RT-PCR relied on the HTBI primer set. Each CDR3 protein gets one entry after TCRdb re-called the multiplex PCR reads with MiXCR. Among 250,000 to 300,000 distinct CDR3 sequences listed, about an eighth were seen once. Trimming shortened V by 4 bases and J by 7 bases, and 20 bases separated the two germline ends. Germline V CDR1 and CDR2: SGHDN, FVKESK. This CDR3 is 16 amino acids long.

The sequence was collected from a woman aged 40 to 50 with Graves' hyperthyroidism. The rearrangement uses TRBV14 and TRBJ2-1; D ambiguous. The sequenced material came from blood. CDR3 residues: CASSLFGASKGNEQFF. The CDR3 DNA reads TGTGCCAGCAGCCTTTTCGGAGCATCGAAAGGTAATGAGCAGTTCTTC. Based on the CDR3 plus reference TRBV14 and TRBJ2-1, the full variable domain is EAGVTQFPSHSVIEKGQTVTLRCDPISGHDNLYWYRRVMGKEIKFLLHFVKESKQDESGMPNNRFLAERTGGTYSTLKVQPAELEDSGVYFCASSLFGASKGNEQFFGPGTRLTVL.